This T cell receptor beta chain was identified in a study of blood T cell repertoires in COVID-19. Across the study: The analysed material was cDNA or gDNA that came from T cells, B-cell-depleted T cells, or PBMCs.

Authors' processing steps: Amplifying reference gene primers gave estimates of nucleated cell counts. Generated by immunoSEQ multiplex PCR, the TCRdb table keeps only in-frame clones and is missing some. V, J and clone size were drawn from that table, and D and trimming were deduced from the DNA. In the table there are approximately 250,000 clones, around 90% of which are singletons. Trimming removed 5 bases from V and 5 bases from J; junction bases left unmatched: 9. The CDR3 extends over 16 amino acids. The germline CDR1 and CDR2 sequences are MNHEY and SMNVEV (reference sequence). The participants were between roughly 18 and 100 years old and came from 24 US areas.

The chain is built from TRBV27 and TRBJ1-1; 12 bases are shared with TRBD1. Sequenced input: PBMCs or T cells enriched from blood (not recorded which). The receptor was derived from a woman aged 30 to 39 who had recovered from COVID-19. The DNA of the CDR3 is TGTGCCAGCAGTCGCCGGGACAGGGGGCAGGGGACTGAAGCTTTCTTT. Amino acid sequence: CASSRRDRGQGTEAFF.